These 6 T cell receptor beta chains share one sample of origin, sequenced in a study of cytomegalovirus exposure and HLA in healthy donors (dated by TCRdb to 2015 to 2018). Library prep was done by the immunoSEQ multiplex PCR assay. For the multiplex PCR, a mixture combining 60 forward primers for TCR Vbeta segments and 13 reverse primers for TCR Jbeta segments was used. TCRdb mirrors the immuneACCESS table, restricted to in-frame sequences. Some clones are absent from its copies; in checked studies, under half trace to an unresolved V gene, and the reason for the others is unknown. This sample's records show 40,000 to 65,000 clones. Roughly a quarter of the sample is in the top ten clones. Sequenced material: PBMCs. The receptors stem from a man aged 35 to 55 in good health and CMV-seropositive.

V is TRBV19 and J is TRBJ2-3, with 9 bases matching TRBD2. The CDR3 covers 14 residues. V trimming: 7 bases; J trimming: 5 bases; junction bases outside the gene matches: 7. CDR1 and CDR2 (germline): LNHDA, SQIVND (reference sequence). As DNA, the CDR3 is TGTGCCAGTACTTCTAGCGGGAATAGAGATACGCAGTATTTT. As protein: CASTSSGNRDTQYF.

CDR3 sequence reads: CASNLEASVNTEAFF. The DNA for the CDR3 is TGTGCCAGCAACTTGGAGGCGTCCGTGAACACTGAAGCTTTCTTT. V gene TRBV6-1 combines with J gene TRBJ1-1, with D unresolved. The V end lost 7 bases, the J end lost 0 bases, and 15 bases lay between the germline ends. Germline CDR1 reads MNHNS; CDR2 reads SASEGT. This CDR3 comprises 15 residues.

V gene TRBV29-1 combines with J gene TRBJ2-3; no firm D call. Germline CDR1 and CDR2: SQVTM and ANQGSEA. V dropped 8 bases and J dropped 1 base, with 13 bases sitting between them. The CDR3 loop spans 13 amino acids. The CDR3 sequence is CSLGPEGTDTQYF. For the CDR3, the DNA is TGCAGCTTGGGCCCGGAAGGCACAGATACGCAGTATTTT.

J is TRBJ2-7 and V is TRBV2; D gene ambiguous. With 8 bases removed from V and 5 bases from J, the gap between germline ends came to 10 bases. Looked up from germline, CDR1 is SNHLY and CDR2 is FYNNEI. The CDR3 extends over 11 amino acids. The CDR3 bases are TGTGCCAGCGGGCCCATGAACGAGCAGTACTTC. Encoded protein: CASGPMNEQYF.

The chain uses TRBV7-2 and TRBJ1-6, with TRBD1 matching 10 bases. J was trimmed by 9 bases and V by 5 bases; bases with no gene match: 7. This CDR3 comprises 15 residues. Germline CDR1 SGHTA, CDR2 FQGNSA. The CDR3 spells CASSERGQGTSPLHF. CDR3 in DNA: TGTGCCAGCAGCGAAAGGGGACAGGGGACTTCACCCCTCCACTTT.

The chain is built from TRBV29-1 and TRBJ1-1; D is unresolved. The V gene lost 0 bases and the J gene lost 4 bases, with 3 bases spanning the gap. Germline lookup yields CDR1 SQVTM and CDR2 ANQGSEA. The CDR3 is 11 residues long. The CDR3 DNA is TGCAGCGTTGAAGATAGCACTGAAGCTTTCTTT. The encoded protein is CSVEDSTEAFF. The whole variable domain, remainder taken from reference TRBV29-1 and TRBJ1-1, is SAVISQKPSRDICQRGTSLTIQCQVDSQVTMMFWYRQQPGQSLTLIATANQGSEATYESGFVIDKFPISRPNLTFSTLTVSNMSPEDSSIYLCSVEDSTEAFFGQGTRLTVV.